A single sample is the source of the 21 T cell receptor beta chains below, sequenced in a study of T cell repertoires in cytomegalovirus infection. TCRdb re-called the reads with MiXCR, one entry per CDR3 protein. The repertoire includes 740,000 or so distinct CDR3 sequences, 35% to 45% of them detected once, and around 3% sits in the top ten. Sequenced input: PBMCs. The source of these receptors is a human donor in good health (CMV status not recorded). Some clones in this sample may be carry-over from other donors' samples.

V gene TRBV27 combines with J gene TRBJ2-7; possible D gene TRBD1, 6 bases. Germline V gene sequence: CDR1 MNHEY, CDR2 SMNVEV (reference sequence). This CDR3 contains 14 residues. Trimming removed 2 bases at V and 5 bases at J, with 13 bases between. The CDR3 DNA sequence: TGTGCCAGCAGTTTAACGCCAGGGGTCCACGAGCAGTACTTC. It specifies CASSLTPGVHEQYF.

There are a few counts of this clonotype. The chain couples TRBV6-5 to TRBJ1-3; D is unclear. CDR1 MNHEY and CDR2 SVGAGI come from the germline V gene. CDR3 length: 16 residues. Trimming took 0 bases from V and 0 from J, leaving 9 bases between them. The CDR3 nucleotides are TGTGCCAGCAGTTACTCGCCGAACTTCTCTGGAAACACCATATATTTT. This translates into CASSYSPNFSGNTIYF.

This clonotype has a single count. Here the CDR3 omits its conserved ending phenylalanine or tryptophan, so a read error is the likely source. CDR3 loop: CASSQAHGDEKLFC. CDR3 DNA sequence: TGCGCCAGCAGCCAGGCGCATGGGGATGAAAAACTGTTTTGT. The rearrangement links TRBV4-1 to TRBJ1-4; D is undetermined. The V end lost 3 bases, the J end lost 6 bases, and 11 bases lay between the germline ends. This CDR3 is 14 amino acids long. Germline V gene sequence: CDR1 MGHRA, CDR2 YSYEKL.

This chain uses TRBV6-4 with TRBJ1-6; D gene unclear. The germline V gene has CDR1 MRHNA and CDR2 SNTAGT. The V end was cut by 4 bases, the J end by 7 bases, with 11 bases between. CDR3 length equals 14 residues. CDR3 nucleotides: TGTGCCAGCAGTGTCGACAAGGCGAATTCACCCCTCCACTTT. Protein product: CASSVDKANSPLHF.

Details on this clonotype: The DNA is left out, because the CDR3 cannot be placed on it with certainty; the CDR3 is given as TCRdb lists it. The chain uses TRBV7-5 and TRBJ1-3; the table's TRBD1 call for D was not verified on the DNA. TRBV7-5 is listed as a pseudogene. The CDR3 sequence runs 16 residues, both termini included. CDR3 region: CISVLPEADSGNTIYF.

CDR3 amino acids: CASNTDGPQHF. In DNA, the CDR3 is TGTGCCAGTAACACAGACGGGCCCCAGCATTTT. The V call is TRBV19, the J call TRBJ1-5; D not certain. The CDR3 totals 11 residues. V was clipped by 7 bases and J by 9 bases, with 10 bases between them. Germline-derived CDR1 and CDR2 are LNHDA and SQIVND (reference sequence).

This clonotype was counted only a few times. V is TRBV7-2 and J is TRBJ2-1, with D possibly TRBD2 on 5 matching bases. The CDR3 is 15 amino acids. V lost 2 bases, J lost 8 bases, and 16 bases lay in between. Germline values: CDR1 SGHTA, CDR2 FQGNSA. CDR3 protein: CASSLSRGPSDEQFF. CDR3 DNA: TGTGCCAGCAGCTTATCACGGGGTCCCTCAGATGAGCAGTTCTTC.

This clonotype was seen only a few times. The chain has TRBV28 and TRBJ1-1; no definite D call. Germline CDR1 and CDR2: MDHEN and SYDVKM. The V gene lost 8 bases and the J gene lost 0 bases, with 10 bases spanning the gap. The CDR3 is made up of 13 amino acids. The CDR3 spells CASWSTMNTEAFF. The CDR3 bases are TGTGCCAGCTGGTCGACAATGAACACTGAAGCTTTCTTT.

For the CDR3, the DNA is TGCGCCAGCAGCTTGGGGTTAGCCCAGATCAATGAGCAGTTCTTC. Translated, it gives CASSLGLAQINEQFF. The J gene is TRBJ2-1, the V gene TRBV5-1; D is unclear. There are 15 residues in the CDR3. CDR1 is SGHRS and CDR2 is YFSETQ in the germline V gene. V was shortened by 0 bases and J by 6 bases, with 13 bases between the two germline ends.

This clonotype came up a few times. The chain joins TRBV19 to TRBJ1-5, with 10 positions matching TRBD1. There are 13 residues in the CDR3. Trimming cost V 7 bases and J 7 bases; bases outside gene matches: 4. Germline V gives CDR1 LNHDA, CDR2 SQIVND (reference sequence). The CDR3 sequence is CASTWTGGQPQHF. CDR3 nucleotides: TGTGCCAGTACCTGGACAGGGGGACAGCCCCAGCATTTT.

This clonotype appeared a few times. The rearrangement uses TRBV19 and TRBJ1-5; no firm D call. Trimming cost V 3 bases and J 2 bases, with 14 bases left between them. Germline CDR1 LNHDA, CDR2 SQIVND (reference sequence). The length of the CDR3 is 16 residues. This chain's CDR3 is CASSMGGIPGNQPQHF. The CDR3 DNA sequence: TGTGCCAGTAGTATGGGCGGCATCCCGGGCAATCAGCCCCAGCATTTT.

V usage is TRBV7-2 and J usage is TRBJ2-3, with 12 positions matching TRBD2. Germline values: CDR1 SGHTA, CDR2 FQGNSA. This CDR3 spans 16 amino acids. V lost 5 bases to trimming and J lost 5 bases; unmatched junction nucleotides: 8. Here the CDR3 DNA reads TGTGCCAGCAGCGTCTCACTAGCGGGGGGAAGAGATACGCAGTATTTT. Protein product: CASSVSLAGGRDTQYF.

V and J are TRBV27 and TRBJ2-5; possibly TRBD1 for D (7 bases). V lost 5 bases and J 5 bases, leaving 21 bases between the germline ends. The germline gives CDR1 MNHEY, CDR2 SMNVEV (reference sequence). The length of the CDR3 is 16 residues. Written as DNA, the CDR3 is TGTGCCAGCAGTCACTCAGCAGGGGGGACCGGGGAGACCCAGTACTTC. Encoded protein: CASSHSAGGTGETQYF.

V usage is TRBV27 and J usage is TRBJ2-7, with 7 bases that match TRBD2. V lost 5 bases and J lost 2; bases outside the gene matches: 9. Germline CDR1 reads MNHEY; CDR2 reads SMNVEV (reference sequence). The CDR3 spans 15 residues. The CDR3: CASSQTSVKAYEQYF. The DNA of the CDR3 is TGTGCCAGCAGTCAAACTAGCGTAAAAGCCTACGAGCAGTACTTC.

This clonotype was seen only a few times. The rearrangement links TRBV11-2 to TRBJ1-4; D may be TRBD1 (6 bases). This CDR3 contains 14 residues. Looked up from germline, CDR1 is SGHAT and CDR2 is FQNNGV. Trimming took 6 bases from V and 1 from J, leaving 9 bases between them. The CDR3 is CASSTQGTNEKLFF. In DNA form, the CDR3 reads TGTGCCAGCAGTACACAGGGAACTAATGAAAAACTGTTTTTT.

The V call is TRBV5-1, the J call TRBJ1-4; 9 nucleotides align to TRBD1. V lost 4 bases to trimming and J lost 8 bases; unmatched junction nucleotides: 9. Germline assignment: CDR1 SGHRS and CDR2 YFSETQ. The CDR3 runs to 15 residues. DNA for the CDR3: TGCGCCAGCAGCCTGGATTCCGGACAGGGGGAAAAACTGTTTTTT. Translated: CASSLDSGQGEKLFF. Variable domain in full (rest from reference TRBV5-1 and TRBJ1-4): KAGVTQTPRYLIKTRGQQVTLSCSPISGHRSVSWYQQTPGQGLQFLFEYFSETQRNKGNFPGRFSGRQFSNSRSEMNVSTLELGDSALYLCASSLDSGQGEKLFFGSGTQLSVL.

The table lists this clonotype with a few counts. The chain is built from TRBV5-1 and TRBJ1-2; D unresolved. Trimming cost V 0 bases and J 7 bases, with 4 bases left between them. CDR1 SGHRS and CDR2 YFSETQ come from the germline V gene. The CDR3 runs to 11 residues. CDR3 DNA sequence: TGCGCCAGCAGCTTGGAGGGTGGCTACACCTTC. This sequence encodes CASSLEGGYTF.

J is TRBJ1-1 and V is TRBV28, with D unclear. The V end lost 9 bases, the J end lost 3 bases, and 14 bases lay between the germline ends. Per the germline V gene, CDR1 is MDHEN and CDR2 is SYDVKM. The CDR3 is made up of 13 amino acids. The CDR3 DNA reads TGTGCCAGTAGAGTAGGCGGGTACACTGAAGCTTTCTTT. It encodes CASRVGGYTEAFF.

Points on this clonotype: This may be a read error, as it is one base from a much larger clone. J is TRBJ2-7 and V is TRBV7-2; either TRBD1 or TRBD2 may fit D (6 bases each). The CDR3 has 15 amino acids. V lost 5 bases, J lost 2 bases, and 16 bases lay in between. CDR1 SGHTA and CDR2 FQGNSA come from the germline V gene. In DNA, the CDR3 is TGTACCAGCAGCCCCCTGCGTAGGGGGGCCTACGAGCAGTACTTC. It translates to CTSSPLRRGAYEQYF.

The CDR3 DNA reads as TGCGCCAGCAGCACTCTTTACAGGGATAAGAACACTGAAGCTTTCTTT. Residues: CASSTLYRDKNTEAFF. This sequence joins TRBV5-1 and TRBJ1-1, with D possibly being TRBD1 (6 bases). The CDR3 runs 16 residues. The germline V gene has CDR1 SGHRS and CDR2 YFSETQ. Trimming cost V 4 bases and J 1 base, with 17 bases left between them.

The J gene is TRBJ2-1, the V gene TRBV29-1, with 10 positions matching TRBD1. Germline V gene lookup returns CDR1 SQVTM and CDR2 ANQGSEA. The CDR3 is 14 residues long. The V gene end was trimmed by 4 bases and the J gene end by 8 bases; junction bases not matched to a gene: 8. The CDR3 DNA reads as TGCAGCGTTGTCGGGACAGGGGACCTCGATGAGCAGTTCTTC. This translates into CSVVGTGDLDEQFF.